The 28 T cell receptor beta chains below were found in one sample sequenced in a study of T cells in Graves' hyperthyroidism and ophthalmopathy. Amplification yielded TCR beta CDR3 regions, with RNA transcripts as the source. The TCR CDR3 first-round RT-PCR relied on the HTBI primer set. TCRdb re-analysed the multiplex PCR reads in MiXCR, keeping a single row per CDR3 protein. The repertoire holds 550,000 to 800,000 distinct CDR3 sequences, with roughly 17% as singletons. What was sequenced was blood. Receptors originate from a middle-aged man with Graves' hyperthyroidism.

The rearrangement uses TRBV24-1 and TRBJ1-3, with unresolved D. The length of the CDR3 is 11 residues. Trimming shortened V by 4 bases and J by 7 bases, and 4 bases separated the two germline ends. Per germline, CDR1 KGHDR and CDR2 SFDVKD. The CDR3 protein is CATSEGNTIYF. The CDR3 DNA reads as TGTGCCACCAGTGAGGGGAACACCATATATTTT.

This clonotype was recorded a few times. J is TRBJ2-3 and V is TRBV10-1; D not certain. CDR1 WNHNN and CDR2 SYGVQD come from the germline V gene (reference sequence). Trimming pared 7 bases from V and 5 bases from J, leaving 7 bases between. The CDR3 totals 11 residues. The CDR3 nucleotides read TGCGCCAGCAAATCAGGAGATACGCAGTATTTT. Protein product: CASKSGDTQYF.

This clonotype was seen more than once but under ten times. V usage is TRBV28 and J usage is TRBJ2-6; 10 nucleotides align to TRBD1. The germline V gene has CDR1 MDHEN and CDR2 SYDVKM. CDR3 length: 17 amino acids. J was trimmed by 2 bases and V by 5 bases; bases with no gene match: 6. CDR3 amino acids: CASSTGTGVPGANVLTF. CDR3 sequence (DNA): TGTGCCAGCAGTACAGGGACAGGGGTACCTGGGGCCAACGTCCTGACTTTC.

This clonotype has a count of ten or more. The chain carries TRBV28 and TRBJ2-7; 11 bases are shared with TRBD2. The junction had 20 bases not matched to a gene; V was cut back by 6 bases and J by 4 bases. This CDR3 comprises 19 residues. Per germline, CDR1 MDHEN and CDR2 SYDVKM. CDR3 coding DNA: TGTGCCAGCAGCCCCCGGGCATATGCCCTAGCGGGAGGAGGTTACGAGCAGTACTTC. Residues: CASSPRAYALAGGGYEQYF.

The sample holds a few counts of this clonotype. The chain carries TRBV24-1 and TRBJ2-1, with a possible D match to TRBD2 (6 bases). The CDR3 totals 16 residues. V lost 3 bases to trimming and J lost 0 bases, with 11 bases between them. Germline CDR1 KGHDR, CDR2 SFDVKD. CDR3 sequence: CATSDPSDSSYNEQFF. The CDR3, as DNA: TGTGCCACCAGTGATCCTAGCGATAGCTCCTACAATGAGCAGTTCTTC.

This clonotype was found many times. This sequence joins TRBV28 and TRBJ2-1, with 13 bases fitting TRBD2. The germline gives CDR1 MDHEN, CDR2 SYDVKM. The CDR3 is made up of 17 amino acids. V dropped 6 bases and J dropped 6; count of bases not matched to a gene: 11. The CDR3 sequence: CASRRLAGGSVGNEQFF. The CDR3 nucleotides read TGTGCCAGCAGACGACTAGCGGGAGGTTCTGTCGGCAATGAGCAGTTCTTC.

At least ten counts were recorded for this clonotype. The chain joins TRBV2 to TRBJ1-2, with 7 bases aligning to TRBD1. CDR1 is SNHLY, CDR2 FYNNEI, per germline. The J segment lost 5 bases and the V segment lost 5 bases, leaving 11 bases of the junction unmatched. The CDR3 consists of 15 residues. The CDR3 loop reads CASSRTGTEIYGYTF. CDR3 DNA: TGTGCCAGCAGTCGTACCGGGACAGAGATATATGGCTACACCTTC.

The table lists this clonotype with a few counts. The chain couples TRBV7-9 to TRBJ2-1; 9 positions agree with TRBD2. V was clipped by 2 bases and J by 8 bases; unmatched bases: 7. Germline values: CDR1 SEHNR, CDR2 FQNEAQ (reference sequence). This CDR3 region has 15 residues. CDR3 sequence reads: CASSLSASGTDEQFF. The CDR3 region has the DNA TGTGCCAGCAGCTTATCGGCTAGCGGGACCGATGAGCAGTTCTTC.

This clonotype was recorded at least ten times. The rearrangement uses TRBV6-2 or TRBV6-3 and TRBJ1-2, with D possibly being TRBD1 (6 bases). Germline CDR1 MNHEY, CDR2 SVGEGT. This CDR3 is 15 amino acids long. The V gene lost 8 bases and the J gene lost 2 bases, with 18 bases spanning the gap. The chain's CDR3 is CASQVGTGRNYGYTF. CDR3 sequence (DNA): TGTGCCAGCCAAGTTGGAACAGGGAGAAACTATGGCTACACCTTC.

This clonotype was observed at least ten times. The chain uses TRBV3-1 and TRBJ1-1; 8 bases are shared with TRBD1. Germline V gene lookup returns CDR1 LGHDT and CDR2 YNNKEL (reference sequence). The CDR3 consists of 15 residues. V trimming: 5 bases; J trimming: 12 bases; junction bases outside the gene matches: 17. The chain's CDR3 is CASSSEWTGQGGSFF. CDR3 DNA sequence: TGTGCCAGCAGCTCTGAATGGACTGGACAGGGTGGATCTTTCTTT.

This chain connects TRBV11-2 to TRBJ2-1; TRBD2 agrees at 14 bases. CDR3 length: 15 residues. CDR1 SGHAT and CDR2 FQNNGV come from the germline V gene. The V segment lost 10 bases and the J segment 8 bases; nucleotides outside the gene matches: 10. The CDR3 DNA sequence: TGTGCCACCCAGCCACGGACTAGCGGGAGGTATGAGCAGTTCTTC. This encodes CATQPRTSGRYEQFF.

This clonotype has just a few counts. V gene TRBV5-1 combines with J gene TRBJ2-1; 11 bases are shared with TRBD2. J lost 8 bases, V lost 1 base, and 8 bases had no gene match. Germline V lookup: CDR1 SGHRS, CDR2 YFSETQ. This CDR3 is built from 16 residues. The CDR3 region has the DNA TGCGCCAGCAGCTTGCAAGCTAGCGGGAGGAACGATGAGCAGTTCTTC. It codes for CASSLQASGRNDEQFF.

This clonotype was picked up a small number of times. The gene calls are TRBV19 and TRBJ2-5; 7 bases are a match to TRBD2. The junction had 2 bases not matched to a gene; V was cut back by 3 bases and J by 4 bases. Germline loops: CDR1 LNHDA, CDR2 SQIVND (reference sequence). The CDR3 sequence is 13 residues long. The CDR3 DNA reads as TGTGCCAGTAGTATGGGAGGGTTAGAGACCCAGTACTTC. Its protein product is CASSMGGLETQYF.

At least ten counts were recorded for this clonotype. For the CDR3, the DNA is TGCGCCAGCAGCTTGGGAGGACTAGCCTACGAGCAGTACTTC. It specifies CASSLGGLAYEQYF. This chain uses TRBV5-1 with TRBJ2-7; 7 bases are shared with TRBD2. The CDR3 consists of 14 residues. Looked up from germline, CDR1 is SGHRS and CDR2 is YFSETQ. Trimming removed 0 bases from V and 2 bases from J; junction bases left unmatched: 2.

This clonotype came up many times. V is TRBV20-1 and J is TRBJ1-5; 8 nucleotides match TRBD1. Germline V gives CDR1 DFQATT, CDR2 SNEGSKA (reference sequence). V lost 4 bases and J lost 7; bases outside the gene matches: 6. The CDR3 runs to 13 residues. The CDR3 nucleotides read TGCAGTGCTACAGGGGGCGCGGGACAGCCCCAGCATTTT. It is translated as CSATGGAGQPQHF.

This clonotype was recorded at least ten times. J is TRBJ2-7 and V is TRBV2; D not certain. V lost 4 bases to trimming and J lost 1 base, with 8 bases between them. The germline CDR1 and CDR2 sequences are SNHLY and FYNNEI. This CDR3 comprises 13 residues. The CDR3 nucleotides are TGTGCCAGCAGTGGAGGCCTATCCTACGAGCAGTACTTC. It translates to CASSGGLSYEQYF.

This clonotype was counted many times. The rearrangement links TRBV11-2 to TRBJ2-1; TRBD2 agrees at 9 bases. Trimming at V came to 0 bases and at J to 2 bases, leaving 2 bases not matched to a gene. This CDR3 comprises 16 residues. In germline, CDR1 is SGHAT, CDR2 FQNNGV. This chain's CDR3 is CASSLDPSGAYNEQFF. The CDR3 DNA is TGTGCCAGCAGCTTAGACCCTAGCGGGGCCTACAATGAGCAGTTCTTC.

There are many counts of this clonotype. V is TRBV12-3 or TRBV12-4 and J is TRBJ1-1, with a possible D match to TRBD1 (6 bases). Trimming removed 5 bases from V and 7 bases from J, with 14 bases in between. CDR3 length: 13 amino acids. The CDR3 DNA follows: TGTGCCAGCAGTGGCACAGGGAGGGTTGAAGCTTTCTTT. Amino acids: CASSGTGRVEAFF.

This clonotype was counted between two and nine times. The rearrangement joins TRBV28 to TRBJ1-1, with a possible D match to TRBD1 (5 bases). The CDR3 totals 11 residues. V was shortened by 5 bases and J by 7 bases, with 8 bases between the two germline ends. Germline CDR1 is MDHEN and CDR2 is SYDVKM. CDR3 sequence: CASSTRDEAFF. As DNA, the CDR3 is TGTGCCAGCAGTACCAGGGATGAAGCTTTCTTT.

This clonotype was detected many times. The chain carries TRBV7-9 and TRBJ2-7; the match to TRBD1 covers 8 bases. This CDR3 contains 14 residues. The junction had 5 bases not matched to a gene; V was cut back by 3 bases and J by 4 bases. Germline lookup yields CDR1 SEHNR and CDR2 FQNEAQ (reference sequence). The CDR3 bases are TGTGCCAGCAGCTTGGGACAGGAGCCTTACGAGCAGTACTTC. Translation: CASSLGQEPYEQYF.

This clonotype has ten or more counts. The V call is TRBV3-1, the J call TRBJ1-5; D gene uncertain. V lost 4 bases and J lost 1, with 11 bases in between. This CDR3 is built from 15 residues. Germline CDR1 is LGHDT and CDR2 is YNNKEL (reference sequence). CDR3 loop: CASSPDGGSNQPQHF. The DNA of the CDR3 is TGTGCCAGCAGCCCGGACGGAGGGAGCAATCAGCCCCAGCATTTT.

This clonotype has more than one count but fewer than ten. The chain employs TRBV10-2 and TRBJ2-3; a possible D gene is TRBD2 (6 bases). V was cut by 5 bases and J by 1 base, with 13 bases left in between. Germline values: CDR1 WSHSY, CDR2 SAAADI. The CDR3 totals 15 residues. The CDR3 is CASSFGSRGTDTQYF. The DNA for the CDR3 is TGCGCCAGCAGTTTCGGGAGTCGGGGCACAGATACGCAGTATTTT.

The chain joins TRBV7-9 to TRBJ1-1; the match to TRBD1 covers 7 bases. The CDR3 sequence is 15 residues long. Germline CDR1 SEHNR, CDR2 FQNEAQ (reference sequence). The ends lost 6 bases at V and 0 bases at J; junction bases unmatched: 7. The CDR3 reads CASRPTRGMNTEAFF. CDR3 bases: TGTGCCAGCAGACCGACCAGGGGGATGAACACTGAAGCTTTCTTT.

V and J are TRBV6-2 or TRBV6-3 and TRBJ1-4; D possibly corresponds to TRBD1 (5 bases). The CDR3 has 14 amino acids. Germline CDR1 is MNHEY and CDR2 is SVGEGT. Trimming stripped 2 bases from V and 8 bases from J, with 12 bases between. The CDR3 is CASSYDGQGEKLFF. The CDR3 DNA reads TGTGCCAGCAGTTACGACGGACAAGGAGAAAAACTGTTTTTT.

J is TRBJ2-1 and V is TRBV7-2, with 9 bases that match TRBD2. The V and J ends lost 0 bases and 10 bases, in that order; junction bases with no gene match: 13. This CDR3 has 17 amino acids. The germline CDR1 and CDR2 sequences are SGHTA and FQGNSA. DNA for the CDR3: TGTGCCAGCAGCTTAGCTGTTGCGGGGGGGTCTCACGGGGAGCAGTTCTTC. Protein product: CASSLAVAGGSHGEQFF.

The CDR3 reads CASSLSGENQPQHF. The CDR3 DNA sequence: TGTGCCAGCAGTTTATCTGGGGAGAATCAGCCCCAGCATTTT. The rearrangement uses TRBV27 and TRBJ1-5; D is ambiguous. CDR1 is MNHEY and CDR2 is SMNVEV in the germline V gene (reference sequence). The CDR3 is 14 residues long. Trimming cost V 0 bases and J 4 bases, with 7 bases left between them.

As for this clonotype: A read error may explain this, as a much larger clone is one base away. The V gene is TRBV6-2 or TRBV6-3, the J gene TRBJ1-3; no clear D. The CDR3 consists of 14 residues. Germline CDR1 is MNHEY and CDR2 is SVGEGT. The CDR3 is CANSEYNSGNTIYF. CDR3 bases: TGTGCCAACAGTGAGTACAACTCTGGAAACACCATATATTTT.

This clonotype has just a few counts. The chain uses TRBV5-1 and TRBJ2-1; 10 nucleotides line up with TRBD2. The germline gives CDR1 SGHRS, CDR2 YFSETQ. The CDR3 spans 18 residues. The V and J ends lost 1 base and 1 base, in that order; junction bases with no gene match: 8. The CDR3 here is CASSLYPSGSFSYNEQFF. As DNA, the CDR3 is TGCGCCAGCAGCTTGTACCCTAGCGGGAGTTTTTCCTACAATGAGCAGTTCTTC.